This T cell receptor beta chain was recovered during a study of T cell responses to AZD1222 COVID-19 vaccine. This CDR3 spans 14 amino acids. The germline CDR1 and CDR2 sequences are MDHEN and SYDVKM. The V and J ends lost 6 bases and 5 bases respectively, with 13 bases between them. As to this clone: The antigen remains undetermined.

Overall study results and limits: Only 5 or 6 AZD1222 recipients tested seropositive at baseline.

Sequenced by immunoSEQ multiplex PCR; TCRdb stores in-frame clones only, minus some. Of about 180,000 clones in the sample, more than 70% are singletons; the top ten hold roughly 26%. The chain links TRBV28 to TRBJ1-4; TRBD1 is a possible D gene (5 bases). This clonotype was obtained from an adult who received the AZD1222 COVID-19 vaccine. The sample consisted of peripheral blood, taken 28 days after the second AZD1222 dose. CDR3 sequence reads: CASSSAGDNEKLFF. The CDR3 DNA reads TGTGCCAGCAGCTCGGCGGGGGACAATGAAAAACTGTTTTTT.